The T cell receptor (beta chain) under discussion was sequenced for a study of OX40 agonist ivuxolimab in advanced cancers. This CDR3 region has 16 residues. J gave up 2 bases and V 5 bases, and 8 bases lay outside the gene matches. Looked up from germline, CDR1 is LNHDA and CDR2 is SQIVND (reference sequence). Patients were excluded for autoimmune disease history or systemic immunosuppression. Sequencing was performed with immunoSEQ multiplex PCR; in TCRdb, only in-frame clones are kept and a portion is missing. The sample has tens of thousands of clones, 84% seen once. Study-wide findings and caveats: Among the lowest levels of clonal expansion were found in partial responders at 0.1-3.0 mg/kg. Some patients without response likewise showed low normalized clonal expansion. At 0.1 to 3.0 mg/kg and by week 6, clonal expansion occurred in CD4+ and CD8+ blood T cells.

To note about this clone: The target antigen is unknown.

The TCR comes from an adult with an advanced solid tumor such as melanoma, head and neck, liver or kidney cancer. The chain joins TRBV19 to TRBJ2-2; 7 bases match TRBD2. The sequencing here drew on CD4+ or CD8+ T cells sorted from blood, taken in a trial of the OX40 agonist ivuxolimab. This chain's CDR3 is CASSPGGWVNTGELFF. The DNA for the CDR3 is TGTGCCAGTAGTCCGGGAGGATGGGTTAACACCGGGGAGCTGTTTTTT.